Reported below is one T cell receptor beta chain. The sample comes from a study of blood T cell repertoires in COVID-19. Study details: Some COVID-19 samples were acute and others convalescent; all came from the United States, Italy and Spain.

Per germline, CDR1 MDHEN and CDR2 SYDVKM. The V end lost 6 bases, the J end lost 7 bases, and 18 bases lay between the germline ends. The CDR3 is 14 amino acids. The repertoire was sequenced with immunoSEQ multiplex PCR; TCRdb's copy has only in-frame clones and lacks some. The sample carries 190,000 or so clones, around 80% recorded once. This rearrangement joins TRBV28 to TRBJ1-2, with D possibly TRBD1 on 6 matching bases. The receptor's source is a woman of 80 years or more with active or convalescent COVID-19. The sample taken for sequencing was peripheral blood. The CDR3 sequence: CASRSPNRAFGYTF. Here the CDR3 DNA reads TGTGCCAGCAGGTCTCCGAACAGGGCATTTGGCTACACCTTC.